The entry below gives a single T cell receptor beta chain sequence along with its context. These data originate in a study of blood T cell repertoires in COVID-19. Profiling relied on immunoSEQ multiplex PCR, and the TCRdb table lists in-frame clones only, not all of them. The sample includes 300,000 to 400,000 clones, 87% of them seen just once. This CDR3 has 12 residues. CDR1 and CDR2 (germline): MNHEY, SVGEGT. The V gene lost 3 bases and the J gene lost 6 bases, with 6 bases spanning the gap. The sequencing sample was made of peripheral blood. The chain employs TRBV6-2 or TRBV6-3 and TRBJ1-5; D not certain. The sequence came from a woman between 50 and 59 years old who had recovered from COVID-19. The CDR3 nucleotides are TGTGCCAGCAGTTATGTGAGTCAGCCCCAGCATTTT. This codes for CASSYVSQPQHF.